Listed below are T cell receptor beta chains from one sample, sequenced in a study of beta chain features in type 1 diabetes. Libraries were prepared by immunoSEQ multiplex PCR; TCRdb keeps only in-frame clonotypes and omits some of them. The table has approximately 41,000 clones, around 63% seen once. Sequencing was carried out using Tregs from blood. The receptors stem from a man aged 25 to 45 with type 1 diabetes. Some clones in this sample may be carry-over from other donors' samples. The CDR3 runs from the conserved cysteine through the conserved F or W. Fields, in order: D gene, V gene, CDR3 length, clone size, J gene, CDR3 protein, CDR3 DNA. A D gene is named only where the DNA matches it firmly. A row's size may be missing; if present it is once, few, many or a size class.

D gene: -; V gene: TRBV11-2; CDR3 length: 13; clone size: few; J gene: TRBJ2-7; CDR3 protein: CASSLTLGSEQYF; CDR3 DNA: TGTGCCAGCAGCTTAACCTTGGGCAGCGAGCAGTACTTC
D gene: -; V gene: TRBV7-9; CDR3 length: 11; clone size: -; J gene: TRBJ2-3; CDR3 protein: CASSQADTQYF; CDR3 DNA: TGTGCCAGCAGCCAGGCGGATACGCAGTATTTT
D gene: -; V gene: TRBV10-2; CDR3 length: 14; clone size: once; J gene: TRBJ1-1; CDR3 protein: CASSGTEGNTEAFF; CDR3 DNA: TGCGCCAGCAGTGGGACAGAGGGGAACACTGAAGCTTTCTTT
D gene: -; V gene: TRBV28; CDR3 length: 12; clone size: few; J gene: TRBJ2-7; CDR3 protein: CASSSQGHEQYF; CDR3 DNA: TGTGCCAGCAGTTCACAGGGTCACGAGCAGTACTTC
D gene: -; V gene: TRBV2; CDR3 length: 11; clone size: -; J gene: TRBJ2-7; CDR3 protein: CASQLVDEQYF; CDR3 DNA: TGTGCCAGCCAACTAGTAGACGAGCAGTACTTC
D gene: TRBD1; V gene: TRBV11-1; CDR3 length: 12; clone size: -; J gene: TRBJ1-2; CDR3 protein: CASSRTGDGYTF; CDR3 DNA: TGTGCCAGCAGCAGAACAGGGGATGGCTACACCTTC
D gene: TRBD1; V gene: TRBV13; CDR3 length: 14; clone size: -; J gene: TRBJ1-5; CDR3 protein: CASSVGTANQPQHF; CDR3 DNA: TGTGCCAGCAGCGTTGGGACAGCCAATCAGCCCCAGCATTTT
D gene: -; V gene: TRBV29-1; CDR3 length: 15; clone size: few; J gene: TRBJ2-5; CDR3 protein: CSVVAGTVGAETQYF; CDR3 DNA: TGCAGCGTGGTTGCCGGGACGGTGGGGGCAGAGACCCAGTACTTC
D gene: TRBD1; V gene: TRBV19; CDR3 length: 15; clone size: -; J gene: TRBJ2-5; CDR3 protein: CASSVSTGTLGTQYF; CDR3 DNA: TGTGCCAGTAGTGTATCGACAGGGACCCTCGGGACCCAGTACTTC
D gene: TRBD1; V gene: TRBV7-3; CDR3 length: 13; clone size: -; J gene: TRBJ1-1; CDR3 protein: CASSADRDTEAFF; CDR3 DNA: TGTGCCAGCAGCGCCGACAGGGACACTGAAGCTTTCTTT
D gene: -; V gene: TRBV19; CDR3 length: 16; clone size: -; J gene: TRBJ1-1; CDR3 protein: CASSLTLDWRGTEAFF; CDR3 DNA: TGTGCCAGTAGTCTTACATTAGACTGGAGGGGCACTGAAGCTTTCTTT
D gene: -; V gene: TRBV7-9; CDR3 length: 12; clone size: -; J gene: TRBJ2-7; CDR3 protein: CASGLQGHEQYF; CDR3 DNA: TGTGCCAGCGGCTTACAGGGCCACGAGCAGTACTTC
D gene: TRBD1; V gene: TRBV6-1; CDR3 length: 15; clone size: -; J gene: TRBJ1-3; CDR3 protein: CASSFNRGTGNTIYF; CDR3 DNA: TGTGCCAGCAGTTTTAACAGGGGGACTGGAAACACCATATATTTT
D gene: TRBD1; V gene: TRBV29-1; CDR3 length: 13; clone size: -; J gene: TRBJ2-5; CDR3 protein: CSVLRDRGETQYF; CDR3 DNA: TGCAGCGTTCTCCGGGACAGGGGGGAGACCCAGTACTTC
D gene: TRBD2; V gene: TRBV19; CDR3 length: 13; clone size: -; J gene: TRBJ2-4; CDR3 protein: CASTPSGRNIQYF; CDR3 DNA: TGTGCCAGTACCCCGAGCGGGAGAAACATTCAGTACTTC
D gene: -; V gene: TRBV18; CDR3 length: 14; clone size: -; J gene: TRBJ2-3; CDR3 protein: CASSPPSGTDTQYF; CDR3 DNA: TGTGCCAGCTCACCACCCTCGGGCACAGATACGCAGTATTTT
D gene: -; V gene: TRBV11-2; CDR3 length: 16; clone size: -; J gene: TRBJ2-1; CDR3 protein: CASSPGRDRPYNEQFF; CDR3 DNA: TGTGCCAGCAGCCCTGGGCGGGACCGGCCCTACAATGAGCAGTTCTTC
D gene: TRBD2; V gene: TRBV9; CDR3 length: 16; clone size: -; J gene: TRBJ2-3; CDR3 protein: CASSVGPAGGSDTQYF; CDR3 DNA: TGTGCCAGCAGCGTAGGCCCAGCGGGGGGCTCAGATACGCAGTATTTT
D gene: TRBD1; V gene: TRBV19; CDR3 length: 15; clone size: -; J gene: TRBJ1-5; CDR3 protein: CASIKSGQGRQPQHF; CDR3 DNA: TGTGCCAGTATCAAATCGGGACAGGGACGACAGCCCCAGCATTTT
D gene: -; V gene: TRBV10-3; CDR3 length: 15; clone size: -; J gene: TRBJ2-7; CDR3 protein: CAITPEAGASGEQYF; CDR3 DNA: TGTGCCATCACCCCAGAGGCGGGGGCATCGGGCGAGCAGTACTTC
D gene: TRBD2; V gene: TRBV7-2; CDR3 length: 15; clone size: -; J gene: TRBJ2-7; CDR3 protein: CASSTLAGSAYEQYF; CDR3 DNA: TGTGCCAGCAGCACCCTAGCGGGTTCGGCCTACGAGCAGTACTTC
D gene: -; V gene: TRBV11-2; CDR3 length: 13; clone size: -; J gene: TRBJ1-2; CDR3 protein: CASSSTGYYGYTF; CDR3 DNA: TGTGCCAGCAGCTCGACAGGCTACTATGGCTACACCTTC
D gene: -; V gene: TRBV18; CDR3 length: 14; clone size: -; J gene: TRBJ2-3; CDR3 protein: CASSPSISSDTQYF; CDR3 DNA: TGTGCCAGCTCACCTAGTATCTCGTCAGATACGCAGTATTTT
D gene: TRBD2; V gene: TRBV9; CDR3 length: 16; clone size: -; J gene: TRBJ2-3; CDR3 protein: CASSVGAGGRTDTQYF; CDR3 DNA: TGTGCCAGCAGCGTAGGAGCGGGGGGCCGCACAGATACGCAGTATTTT
D gene: -; V gene: TRBV7-2; CDR3 length: 14; clone size: -; J gene: TRBJ2-7; CDR3 protein: CASSLWSGNYEQYF; CDR3 DNA: TGTGCCAGCAGCTTATGGTCAGGGAACTACGAGCAGTACTTC
D gene: -; V gene: TRBV2; CDR3 length: 15; clone size: -; J gene: TRBJ2-1; CDR3 protein: CASQNGQGYYNEQFF; CDR3 DNA: TGTGCCAGCCAGAACGGGCAGGGGTATTACAATGAGCAGTTCTTC